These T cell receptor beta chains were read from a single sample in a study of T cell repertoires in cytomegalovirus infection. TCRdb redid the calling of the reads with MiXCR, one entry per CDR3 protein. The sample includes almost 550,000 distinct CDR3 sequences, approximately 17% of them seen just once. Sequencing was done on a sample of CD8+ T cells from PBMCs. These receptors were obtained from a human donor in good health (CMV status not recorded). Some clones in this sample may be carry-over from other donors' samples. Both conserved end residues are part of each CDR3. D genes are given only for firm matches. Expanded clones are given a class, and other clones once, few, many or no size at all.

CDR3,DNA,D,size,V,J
CASSLSVFHEQYF,TGTGCCAGCAGTTTATCGGTTTTCCACGAGCAGTACTTC,.,.,TRBV27,TRBJ2-7
CASSGQGTGELFF,TGTGCCAGCAGTGGACAGGGCACCGGGGAGCTGTTTTTT,TRBD1,.,TRBV2,TRBJ2-2
CASSFPAGVSYNEQFF,TGTGCCAGCAGCTTCCCGGCAGGGGTGTCCTACAATGAGCAGTTCTTC,.,many,TRBV7-9,TRBJ2-1
CASSQIRDTLETQYF,TGTGCCAGCAGCCAAATCCGGGACACCTTGGAGACCCAGTACTTC,.,many,TRBV12-3/TRBV12-4,TRBJ2-5
CASSSPRAGEAEQYF,TGTGCCAGCAGTTCGCCGAGGGCAGGGGAGGCCGAGCAGTACTTC,.,.,TRBV28,TRBJ2-7
CSALLTGVFTEAFF,TGCAGTGCTCTACTTACAGGGGTTTTTACTGAAGCTTTCTTT,TRBD1,.,TRBV20-1,TRBJ1-1
CASSHVRDLFSYEQYF,TGTGCCAGCAGCCACGTACGGGACCTCTTCTCCTACGAGCAGTACTTC,.,.,TRBV5-6,TRBJ2-7
CSARGREGEQPQHF,TGCAGTGCTAGAGGCAGGGAAGGTGAACAGCCCCAGCATTTT,.,many,TRBV20-1,TRBJ1-5
CASSPLIPGQGHGNQPQHF,TGCGCCAGCAGCCCTCTTATCCCCGGACAGGGCCATGGCAATCAGCCCCAGCATTTT,TRBD1,.,TRBV4-1,TRBJ1-5
CASTLVVTGVNTEAFF,TGTGCCAGCACCTTAGTGGTGACAGGAGTGAACACTGAAGCTTTCTTT,.,.,TRBV12-3/TRBV12-4,TRBJ1-1
CATSDSTAPGRLGPQHF,TGTGCCACCAGTGATTCAACTGCCCCGGGACGGCTGGGGCCCCAGCATTTT,.,.,TRBV24-1,TRBJ1-5
CASSLGNEGDGYTF,TGTGCCAGCAGCTTAGGGAATGAGGGGGATGGCTACACCTTC,.,few,TRBV7-9,TRBJ1-2
CASSFNSHSGNTIYF,TGTGCCAGCAGTTTCAACAGCCACTCTGGAAACACCATATATTTT,.,.,TRBV28,TRBJ1-3
CASSVGVTPYEQYF,TGTGCCAGCAGCGTAGGGGTGACTCCTTACGAGCAGTACTTC,.,.,TRBV9,TRBJ2-7
CASSPREGDANTGELFF,TGTGCCAGCAGCCCGCGGGAGGGGGACGCGAACACCGGGGAGCTGTTTTTT,TRBD2,many,TRBV7-9,TRBJ2-2
CATSREQQVETQYF,TGTGCCACCAGCAGAGAACAGCAAGTGGAGACCCAGTACTTC,.,.,TRBV15,TRBJ2-5
CASSLAGDRINQPQHF,TGTGCCAGCAGCTTAGCTGGGGACAGGATTAATCAGCCCCAGCATTTT,TRBD1,many,TRBV7-8,TRBJ1-5
CASSLGGGWYNEQFF,TGTGCCAGCAGCTTGGGAGGGGGCTGGTACAATGAGCAGTTCTTC,TRBD1,few,TRBV5-6,TRBJ2-1
CASSLLSNEKLFF,TGTGCCAGCAGCTTACTGTCTAATGAAAAACTGTTTTTT,.,many,TRBV11-2,TRBJ1-4
CSVNPGQGDQETQYF,TGCAGCGTGAATCCGGGGCAGGGGGATCAAGAGACCCAGTACTTC,TRBD1,.,TRBV29-1,TRBJ2-5
CASSQDRLEAFF,TGCGCCAGCAGCCAAGATCGTCTTGAAGCTTTCTTT,.,.,TRBV4-1,TRBJ1-1
CSARDPMGLSYEQYF,TGCAGTGCTAGAGATCCAATGGGACTTTCCTACGAGCAGTACTTC,.,few,TRBV20-1,TRBJ2-7
CASSYTGAVTPYEQYF,TGCGCCAGCAGCTATACAGGGGCCGTCACCCCCTACGAGCAGTACTTC,TRBD1,.,TRBV5-1,TRBJ2-7
CASSYSKRFGSYEQYF,TGTGCCAGCAGTTACTCGAAGCGGTTCGGCTCCTACGAGCAGTACTTC,.,.,TRBV6-2/TRBV6-3,TRBJ2-7
CASSLPPGLATSTDTQYF,TGTGCCAGCAGTTTACCCCCGGGACTAGCGACTAGCACAGATACGCAGTATTTT,TRBD2,many,TRBV28,TRBJ2-3
CASSVTSGRSDTQYF,TGTGCCAGCAGCGTGACTAGCGGGAGATCAGATACGCAGTATTTT,TRBD2,many,TRBV9,TRBJ2-3
CASSEWTGKIAEAFF,TGTGCCAGCAGTGAATGGACAGGGAAAATCGCTGAAGCTTTCTTT,TRBD1,.,TRBV6-1,TRBJ1-1
CASSLRPPGTGEISRGYEQYF,TGTGCCAGCAGTTTACGGCCCCCCGGGACAGGAGAAATAAGCCGCGGCTACGAGCAGTACTTC,TRBD1,many,TRBV12-3/TRBV12-4,TRBJ2-7
CATSRDRRVGTEAFF,TGTGCCACCAGCAGAGATCGACGGGTTGGCACTGAAGCTTTCTTT,.,.,TRBV15,TRBJ1-1
CASSLEYQPQHF,TGTGCCAGCAGCTTAGAGTATCAGCCCCAGCATTTT,.,many,TRBV7-2,TRBJ1-5
CASSSRAGTASDEQFF,TGTGCCAGCAGCTCCCGGGCCGGGACGGCCTCCGATGAGCAGTTCTTC,.,many,TRBV11-2,TRBJ2-1
CASSPTSGANNEQFF,TGTGCCAGCAGCCCGACTAGCGGAGCTAACAATGAGCAGTTCTTC,TRBD2,few,TRBV27,TRBJ2-1
CSARDLQGSSYNEQFF,TGCAGTGCTAGGGACCTGCAGGGGAGCTCCTACAATGAGCAGTTCTTC,.,.,TRBV20-1,TRBJ2-1
CASSQDRGLGAVGNTEAFF,TGTGCCAGCAGCCAAGATCGAGGTTTAGGGGCAGTGGGTAACACTGAAGCTTTCTTT,.,many,TRBV4-2,TRBJ1-1
CASSQLGYEQYF,TGTGCCAGCAGCCAATTGGGCTACGAGCAGTACTTC,.,few,TRBV4-2,TRBJ2-7
CASSFTTGSSYNSPLHF,TGTGCCAGCAGTTTCACGACAGGGAGCTCCTATAATTCACCCCTCCACTTT,TRBD1,many,TRBV27,TRBJ1-6
CAISPTGLNTEAFF,TGTGCCATCAGCCCGACAGGGCTGAACACTGAAGCTTTCTTT,TRBD1,.,TRBV10-3,TRBJ1-1
CASSLVDVAPTGTQYF,TGTGCCAGCAGCTTAGTGGACGTGGCCCCGACTGGGACCCAGTACTTC,.,many,TRBV7-9,TRBJ2-5
CASSLVPGNTEAFF,TGTGCCAGCAGCTTGGTTCCGGGAAACACTGAAGCTTTCTTT,.,.,TRBV5-5,TRBJ1-1
CASRQRTVRDEQFF,TGTGCCAGTAGGCAGAGGACTGTTAGGGATGAGCAGTTCTTC,.,few,TRBV19,TRBJ2-1
CASSIIPRDLDYGYTF,TGTGCCAGTAGTATAATCCCAAGGGACCTTGACTATGGCTACACCTTC,.,few,TRBV19,TRBJ1-2
CASSLPWGRTDTQYF,TGTGCCAGTAGTCTACCGTGGGGACGCACAGATACGCAGTATTTT,.,.,TRBV19,TRBJ2-3
CASSNRDRHHEQYF,TGTGCCAGCAGTAACCGGGACAGACACCACGAGCAGTACTTC,TRBD1,many,TRBV7-9,TRBJ2-7
CSALASRPGGPSEQYF,TGCAGTGCGCTTGCTTCCCGCCCGGGAGGGCCGTCCGAGCAGTACTTC,TRBD2,many,TRBV20-1,TRBJ2-7
CASTTDRGDNIQYF,TGTGCCAGCACCACGGACAGGGGTGATAACATTCAGTACTTC,TRBD1,many,TRBV12-3/TRBV12-4,TRBJ2-4
CASSLWASGETQYF,TGTGCCAGCAGTTTATGGGCTAGCGGGGAGACCCAGTACTTC,TRBD2,few,TRBV28,TRBJ2-5
CSARVTEVYVTQYF,TGCAGTGCTAGAGTTACAGAGGTATATGTGACCCAGTACTTC,.,.,TRBV20-1,TRBJ2-5